What follows are 9 T cell receptor beta chains derived from one specimen sequenced in a study of technical replicates of blood from four donors. Generated by immunoSEQ multiplex PCR, the TCRdb table keeps only in-frame clones and is missing some. The table includes more than 90,000 clones, approximately 95% detected once. Sequenced sample: T cells isolated from PBMCs. The receptors derive from a human donor in good health.

This sequence joins TRBV28 and TRBJ2-1, with D possibly being TRBD1 (5 bases). Trimming removed 0 bases at V and 5 bases at J, with 14 bases between. The CDR3 is made up of 16 amino acids. CDR1 is MDHEN, CDR2 SYDVKM, per germline. Here the CDR3 reads CASSLCTGLADNEQFF. Here the CDR3 DNA reads TGTGCCAGCAGTTTATGCACAGGCCTCGCGGACAATGAGCAGTTCTTC.

The chain employs TRBV9 and TRBJ1-5; D unresolved. V was cut by 0 bases and J by 6 bases, with 10 bases left in between. The CDR3 extends over 14 amino acids. Germline CDR1 is SGDLS and CDR2 is YYNGEE. Written as DNA, the CDR3 is TGTGCCAGCAGCGTAGCCGGGGAAGGTCAGCCCCAGCATTTT. Translating it yields CASSVAGEGQPQHF.

This clone was seen just once. The chain has TRBV2 and TRBJ2-7; 8 bases map to TRBD1. V lost 4 bases and J lost 3; bases outside the gene matches: 14. This CDR3 contains 17 residues. Per germline, CDR1 SNHLY and CDR2 FYNNEI. The CDR3 loop reads CASSVGQGSGLVYEQYF. DNA of the CDR3: TGTGCCAGCAGTGTAGGACAGGGTAGCGGACTCGTCTACGAGCAGTACTTC.

The J gene is TRBJ1-3, the V gene TRBV11-3; a weak D match, TRBD1 (5 bases). The CDR3 runs 15 residues. The V and J ends lost 5 bases and 0 bases respectively, with 11 bases between them. Germline CDR1 and CDR2: SGHNT and YENEEA. The CDR3, as DNA: TGTGCCAGCAGCACCAGGGATTACTCTGGAAACACCATATATTTT. Protein product: CASSTRDYSGNTIYF.

V is TRBV19 and J is TRBJ2-4; 8 bases match TRBD1. CDR1 is LNHDA and CDR2 is SQIVND in the germline V gene (reference sequence). The ends lost 1 base at V and 3 bases at J; junction bases unmatched: 11. The CDR3 is made up of 18 amino acids. The CDR3 sequence: CASSIAGTGGIGKNIQYF. CDR3 nucleotide sequence: TGTGCCAGTAGTATAGCCGGGACAGGCGGGATTGGCAAAAACATTCAGTACTTC.

The chain uses TRBV18 and TRBJ2-7; 10 bases map to TRBD1. CDR3 length: 14 amino acids. Germline V CDR1 and CDR2: KGHSH, LQKENI. The ends lost 3 bases at V and 4 bases at J; junction bases unmatched: 3. For the CDR3, the DNA is TGTGCCAGCTCACCGGGACAGGGGAGGTACGAGCAGTACTTC. Amino acid sequence: CASSPGQGRYEQYF.

The J gene is TRBJ1-2, the V gene TRBV7-8; TRBD1 matches 8 bases. V trimming: 4 bases; J trimming: 7 bases; junction bases outside the gene matches: 8. The CDR3 is 14 residues long. CDR1 and CDR2 from the germline V gene are SGHVS and FQNEAQ. In nucleotides, the CDR3 is TGTGCCAGCAGCTGGACAGGGAGCCTCGGTGGCTACACCTTC. Protein sequence: CASSWTGSLGGYTF.

The chain carries TRBV6-1 and TRBJ1-2; 10 bases are a match to TRBD1. Germline lookup yields CDR1 MNHNS and CDR2 SASEGT. CDR3 size: 15 residues. The junction had 9 bases not matched to a gene; V was cut back by 5 bases and J by 6 bases. The CDR3 DNA reads TGTGCCAGCAGTATATTGGGACAGGGGATCCATGGCTACACCTTC. Encoded protein: CASSILGQGIHGYTF.

V gene TRBV19 combines with J gene TRBJ1-1, with TRBD1 matching over 8 bases. Germline V gene lookup returns CDR1 LNHDA and CDR2 SQIVND (reference sequence). V lost 6 bases to trimming and J lost 2 bases; unmatched junction nucleotides: 5. This CDR3 has 14 amino acids. In DNA form, the CDR3 reads TGTGCCAGTAGGGATGACAGGGGAAACACTGAAGCTTTCTTT. It is translated as CASRDDRGNTEAFF.